Sequencing of this TCR beta chain was carried out in a study of cytomegalovirus exposure and HLA in healthy donors. This CDR3 region has 16 residues. In germline, CDR1 is MDHEN, CDR2 SYDVKM. J gave up 0 bases and V 2 bases, and 5 bases lay outside the gene matches. A multiplex PCR was run with 60 Vbeta primers and 13 Jbeta primers. Produced via immunoSEQ multiplex PCR; TCRdb's table is partial and in-frame only. The sample records some 86,000 clones, 79% being singletons. Regarding the study as a whole: Some highly shared sequence variants likely arose as a pipeline artifact.

Concerning this clone itself: Its antigen is as yet unknown.

The V gene is TRBV28, the J gene TRBJ1-2; 8 bases map to TRBD1. Sequenced material: PBMCs. The TCR originated in a woman in her 40s in good health and CMV-seropositive. CDR3 bases: TGTGCCAGCAGTTTACACGGACAGGGTACTAACTATGGCTACACCTTC. It is translated as CASSLHGQGTNYGYTF.